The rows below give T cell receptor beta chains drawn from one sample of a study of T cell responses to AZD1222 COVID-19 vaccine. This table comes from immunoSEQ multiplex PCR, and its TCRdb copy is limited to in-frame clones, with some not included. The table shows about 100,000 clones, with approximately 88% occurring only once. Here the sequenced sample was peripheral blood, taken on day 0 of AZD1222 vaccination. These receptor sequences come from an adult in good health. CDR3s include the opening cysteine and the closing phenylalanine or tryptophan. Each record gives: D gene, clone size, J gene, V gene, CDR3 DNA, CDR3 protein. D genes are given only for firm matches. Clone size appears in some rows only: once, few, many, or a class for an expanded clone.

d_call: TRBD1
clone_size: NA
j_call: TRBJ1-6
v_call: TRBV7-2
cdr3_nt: TGTGCCAGCAGCTTAGACAGGGGCGTTCCACCCCTCCACTTT
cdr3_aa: CASSLDRGVPPLHF

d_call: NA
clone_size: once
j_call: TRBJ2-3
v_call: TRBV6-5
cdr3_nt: TGTGCCAGCAGGGCCGGGACGAGCACAGATACGCAGTATTTT
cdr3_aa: CASRAGTSTDTQYF

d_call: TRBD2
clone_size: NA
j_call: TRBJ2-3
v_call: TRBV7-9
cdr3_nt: TGTGCCAGCAGCCCCCCAGCGGGAGTGGGCACAGATACGCAGTATTTT
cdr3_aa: CASSPPAGVGTDTQYF

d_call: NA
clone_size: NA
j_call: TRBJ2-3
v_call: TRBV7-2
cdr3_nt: TGTGCCACCAGCTTGATCGGCACAGATACGCAGTATTTT
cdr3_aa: CATSLIGTDTQYF

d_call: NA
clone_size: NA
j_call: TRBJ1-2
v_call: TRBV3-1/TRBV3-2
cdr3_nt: TGTGCCAGCAGCCATAGAGGGGTATCTGACGGCTACACCTTC
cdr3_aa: CASSHRGVSDGYTF

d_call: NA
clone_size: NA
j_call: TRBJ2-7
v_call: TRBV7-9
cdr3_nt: TGTGCCAGCAGTTCGAGGGGGGGAACCTACGAGCAGTACTTC
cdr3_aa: CASSSRGGTYEQYF

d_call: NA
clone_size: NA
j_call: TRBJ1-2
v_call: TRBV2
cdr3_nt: TGTGCCAGCAGTGAAGGGCAGGGAATATATGGCTACACCTTC
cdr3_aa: CASSEGQGIYGYTF

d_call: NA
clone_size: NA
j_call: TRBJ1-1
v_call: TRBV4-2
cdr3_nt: TGTGCCAGCAGCCAAGACATTCGGGGCACTGAAGCTTTCTTT
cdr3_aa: CASSQDIRGTEAFF

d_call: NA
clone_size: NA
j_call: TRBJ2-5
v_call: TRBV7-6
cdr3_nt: TGTGCCAGCAGCCCCGACTCTCCCCCCGAGACCCAGTACTTC
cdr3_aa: CASSPDSPPETQYF

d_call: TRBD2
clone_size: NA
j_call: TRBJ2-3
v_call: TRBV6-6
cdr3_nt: TGTGCCAGCAGCTCCGCGGCATTAGGGGGACTAGCGACTGCACGTAGCACAGATACGCAGTATTTT
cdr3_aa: CASSSAALGGLATARSTDTQYF

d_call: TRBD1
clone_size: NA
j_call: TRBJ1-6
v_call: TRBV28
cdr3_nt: TGTGCCAGCAGTTCCAACAGGGGGCATCGATCACCCCTCCACTTT
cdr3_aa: CASSSNRGHRSPLHF

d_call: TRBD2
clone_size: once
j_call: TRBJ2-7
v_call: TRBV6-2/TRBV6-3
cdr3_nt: TGTGCCAGCAGTACGACTAGCGGGAGTTACGAGCAGTACTTC
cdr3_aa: CASSTTSGSYEQYF

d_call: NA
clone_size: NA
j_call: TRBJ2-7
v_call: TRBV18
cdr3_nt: TGTGCCAGCTCACCACCGGACGGGAACACCTACGAGCAGTACTTC
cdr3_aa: CASSPPDGNTYEQYF

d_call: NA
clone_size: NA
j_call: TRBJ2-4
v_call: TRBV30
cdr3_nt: TGTGCCTGGAGTACGAACAGGGATATAAAAAACATTCAGTACTTC
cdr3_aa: CAWSTNRDIKNIQYF

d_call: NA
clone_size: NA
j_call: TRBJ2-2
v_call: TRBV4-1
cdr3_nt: TGCGCCAGCAGCCAAGGTAGGACATCTAACACCGGGGAGCTGTTTTTT
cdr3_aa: CASSQGRTSNTGELFF

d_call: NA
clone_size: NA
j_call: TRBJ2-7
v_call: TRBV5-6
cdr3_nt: TGTGCCAGCAGCTTCGGGCAGGGAGGCGAGCAGTACTTC
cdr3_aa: CASSFGQGGEQYF

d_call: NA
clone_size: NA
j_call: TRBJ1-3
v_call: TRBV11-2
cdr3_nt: TGTGCCAGCAGCCTTTGGGAGGGTGGAAACACCATATATTTT
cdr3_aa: CASSLWEGGNTIYF

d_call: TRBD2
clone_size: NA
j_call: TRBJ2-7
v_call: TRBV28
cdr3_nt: TGTGCCAGCGGAGCTCTAGCGGGAGCACCCATACGGAAGTACTTC
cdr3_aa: CASGALAGAPIRKYF

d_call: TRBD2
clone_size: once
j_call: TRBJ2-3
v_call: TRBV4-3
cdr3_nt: TGCGCCAGCAGCCAAGAATGGGGAACTAGCGGGAGGGGCGCAGATACGCAGTATTTT
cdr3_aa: CASSQEWGTSGRGADTQYF

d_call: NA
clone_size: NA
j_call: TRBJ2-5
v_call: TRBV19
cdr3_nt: TGTGCCAGTAGTATAGGGGATGCGGGAAGGGAGACCCAGTACTTC
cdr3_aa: CASSIGDAGRETQYF

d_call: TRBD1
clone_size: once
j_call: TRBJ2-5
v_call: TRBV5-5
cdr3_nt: TGTGCCAGCAGCACCTGGACAGGGGGCCAAGAGACCCAGTACTTC
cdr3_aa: CASSTWTGGQETQYF

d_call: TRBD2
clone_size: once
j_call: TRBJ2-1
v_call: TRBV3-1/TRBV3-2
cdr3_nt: TGTGCCAGCAGCCAGGGGGGACTAGCGGGAGCGGGAAATGAGCAGTTCTTC
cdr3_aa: CASSQGGLAGAGNEQFF

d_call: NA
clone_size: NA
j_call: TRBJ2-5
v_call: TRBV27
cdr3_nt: TGTGCCAGCAGTTCCCTAGGACAGGAGGGAGAGACCCAGTACTTC
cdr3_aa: CASSSLGQEGETQYF

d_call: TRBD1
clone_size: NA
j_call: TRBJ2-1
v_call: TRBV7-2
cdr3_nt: TGTGCCAGCAGCCAGGCCCCAGGGGGATTCGGTGAGCAGTTCTTC
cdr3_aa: CASSQAPGGFGEQFF

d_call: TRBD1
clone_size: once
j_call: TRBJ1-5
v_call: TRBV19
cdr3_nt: TGTGCCAGTACCACAGGGGGCGGCAATCAGCCCCAGCATTTT
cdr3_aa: CASTTGGGNQPQHF

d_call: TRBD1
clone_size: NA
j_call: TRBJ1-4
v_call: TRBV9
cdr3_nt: TGTGCCAGCAGCGCAGCGACAGGGGGCAATGAAAAACTGTTTTTT
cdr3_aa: CASSAATGGNEKLFF

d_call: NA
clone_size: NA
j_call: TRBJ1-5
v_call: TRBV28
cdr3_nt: TGTGCCAGCGAGGGGACAAGGGGAAATCAGCCCCAGCATTTT
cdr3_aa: CASEGTRGNQPQHF

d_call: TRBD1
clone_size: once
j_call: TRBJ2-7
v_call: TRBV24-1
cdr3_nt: TGTGCCACCAGTTCCCCTCGGGACAGTCCCTACGAGCAGTACTTC
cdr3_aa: CATSSPRDSPYEQYF

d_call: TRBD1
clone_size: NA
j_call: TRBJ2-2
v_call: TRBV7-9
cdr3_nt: TGTGCCAGCAGCTTAAGACAGGGCGCCGGGGAGCTGTTTTTT
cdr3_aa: CASSLRQGAGELFF

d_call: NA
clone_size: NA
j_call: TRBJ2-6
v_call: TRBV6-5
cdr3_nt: TGTGCCAGCAGTTACTCCCTCGGATCTGGGGCCAACGTCCTGACTTTC
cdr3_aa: CASSYSLGSGANVLTF

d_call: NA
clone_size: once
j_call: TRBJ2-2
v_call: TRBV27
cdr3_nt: TGTGCCAGCAGTCTGGGACGGAACACCGGGGAGCTGTTTTTT
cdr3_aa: CASSLGRNTGELFF